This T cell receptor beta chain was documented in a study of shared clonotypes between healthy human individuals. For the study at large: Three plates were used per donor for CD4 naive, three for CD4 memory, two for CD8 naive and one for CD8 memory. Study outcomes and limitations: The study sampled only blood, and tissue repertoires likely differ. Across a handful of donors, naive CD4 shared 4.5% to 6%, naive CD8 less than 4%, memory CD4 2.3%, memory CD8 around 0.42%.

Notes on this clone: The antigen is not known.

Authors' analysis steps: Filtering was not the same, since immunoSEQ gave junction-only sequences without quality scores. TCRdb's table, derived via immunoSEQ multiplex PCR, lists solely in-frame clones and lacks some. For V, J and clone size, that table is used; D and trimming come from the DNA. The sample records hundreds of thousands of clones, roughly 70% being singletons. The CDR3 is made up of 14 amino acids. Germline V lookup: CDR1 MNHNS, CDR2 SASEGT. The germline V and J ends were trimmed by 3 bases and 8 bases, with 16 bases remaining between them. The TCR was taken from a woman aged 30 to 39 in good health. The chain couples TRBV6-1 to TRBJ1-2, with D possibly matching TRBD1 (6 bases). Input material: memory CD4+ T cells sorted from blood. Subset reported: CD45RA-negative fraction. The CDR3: CASSDVTGSGGYTF. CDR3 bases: TGTGCCAGCAGTGACGTGACAGGATCTGGAGGCTACACCTTC.